This T cell receptor beta chain was observed in a study of shared clonotypes between healthy human individuals. Background on the study: Donor composition was a couple of women and a few men, aged 18 to 49.

Profiled with immunoSEQ multiplex PCR; TCRdb holds only in-frame clones, not every one. The sample gives about 100,000 clones, approximately 75% of which show up once; 45% to 55% is in the top ten. CCR7-negative CD45RA+ TemRA cells were pooled with CD45RO+ cells for CD8 memory. This CDR3 region has 14 residues. In germline, CDR1 is SNHLY, CDR2 FYNNEI. V was cut by 5 bases and J by 7 bases, with 18 bases left in between. The specimen sequenced was memory CD8+ T cells sorted from blood. Sample subset: CD45RO+ cells pooled with CCR7-negative TemRA cells. This TCR derives from a young man in good health. The chain links TRBV2 to TRBJ2-7, with D perhaps matching TRBD1 or TRBD2 (6 bases each). The CDR3 here is CASSTRGVGSEQYF. The CDR3 DNA reads TGTGCCAGCAGTACAAGGGGGGTGGGGAGTGAGCAGTACTTC. Combining the CDR3 with reference TRBV2 and TRBJ2-7 gives the whole variable domain EPEVTQTPSHQVTQMGQEVILRCVPISNHLYFYWYRQILGQKVEFLVSFYNNEISEKSEIFDDQFSVERPDGSNFTLKIRSTKLEDSAMYFCASSTRGVGSEQYFGPGTRLTVT.